This is a list of T cell receptor beta chains from one sample in a study of T cell repertoires in cytomegalovirus infection. MiXCR was run by TCRdb on the reads, yielding one entry per CDR3 protein. Found here are under 350,000 distinct CDR3 sequences, 8% to 9.5% of them singletons; the top ten hold over 3.5%. The material sequenced was PBMCs. The receptors were gathered from a human donor in good health (CMV status not recorded). Some clones in this sample may be carry-over from other donors' samples. Each CDR3 is given with its conserved first and last residue. D genes are given only for firm matches.

CDR3aa: CASSLKTGMNEKLFF
v_gene: TRBV7-2
d_gene: TRBD1
j_gene: TRBJ1-4

CDR3aa: CSARLAPYEQYF
v_gene: TRBV20-1
d_gene: NA
j_gene: TRBJ2-7

CDR3aa: CASSFFGTGANYEQYF
v_gene: TRBV12-3/TRBV12-4
d_gene: TRBD1
j_gene: TRBJ2-7

CDR3aa: CASSLKPPVAGGVLETQYF
v_gene: TRBV7-3
d_gene: TRBD2
j_gene: TRBJ2-5

CDR3aa: CASSSGQGRIEKLFF
v_gene: TRBV7-9
d_gene: TRBD1
j_gene: TRBJ1-4

CDR3aa: CSARDRLAKNIQYF
v_gene: TRBV20-1
d_gene: NA
j_gene: TRBJ2-4

CDR3aa: CASSLGGAPSLYEQYF
v_gene: TRBV12-3/TRBV12-4
d_gene: NA
j_gene: TRBJ2-7

CDR3aa: CSVRVVGREGGRGNEQFF
v_gene: TRBV20-1
d_gene: TRBD2
j_gene: TRBJ2-1

CDR3aa: CASSYSPVTEAFF
v_gene: TRBV6-2/TRBV6-3
d_gene: NA
j_gene: TRBJ1-1

CDR3aa: CASSQETGDYQPQHF
v_gene: TRBV4-2
d_gene: TRBD1
j_gene: TRBJ1-5

CDR3aa: CASTPTGAGTDTQYF
v_gene: TRBV19
d_gene: NA
j_gene: TRBJ2-3

CDR3aa: CASSFQRQGPCEQYF
v_gene: TRBV27
d_gene: TRBD1
j_gene: TRBJ2-7

CDR3aa: CASSVPGTSENNEQFF
v_gene: TRBV7-3
d_gene: TRBD2
j_gene: TRBJ2-1

CDR3aa: CASSSSTRRSAGTDTQYF
v_gene: TRBV7-2
d_gene: NA
j_gene: TRBJ2-3

CDR3aa: CATSRGPIIAGADRDTQYF
v_gene: TRBV15
d_gene: TRBD2
j_gene: TRBJ2-3

CDR3aa: CATSRVTSGRPYNEQFF
v_gene: TRBV15
d_gene: TRBD2
j_gene: TRBJ2-1

CDR3aa: CASSPRQGARTGELFF
v_gene: TRBV7-2
d_gene: TRBD1
j_gene: TRBJ2-2

CDR3aa: CASSLAVSRENEQFF
v_gene: TRBV7-6
d_gene: NA
j_gene: TRBJ2-1

CDR3aa: CASSYSTSGGAEADTQYF
v_gene: TRBV6-6
d_gene: TRBD2
j_gene: TRBJ2-3

CDR3aa: CASSSLPGQGKSGEQYF
v_gene: TRBV6-1
d_gene: TRBD1
j_gene: TRBJ2-7

CDR3aa: CASSKEGSINGNEQFF
v_gene: TRBV7-2
d_gene: NA
j_gene: TRBJ2-1

CDR3aa: CAIGSANSPLHF
v_gene: TRBV10-3
d_gene: NA
j_gene: TRBJ1-6

CDR3aa: CSASGRLSGTGELFF
v_gene: TRBV20-1
d_gene: NA
j_gene: TRBJ2-2